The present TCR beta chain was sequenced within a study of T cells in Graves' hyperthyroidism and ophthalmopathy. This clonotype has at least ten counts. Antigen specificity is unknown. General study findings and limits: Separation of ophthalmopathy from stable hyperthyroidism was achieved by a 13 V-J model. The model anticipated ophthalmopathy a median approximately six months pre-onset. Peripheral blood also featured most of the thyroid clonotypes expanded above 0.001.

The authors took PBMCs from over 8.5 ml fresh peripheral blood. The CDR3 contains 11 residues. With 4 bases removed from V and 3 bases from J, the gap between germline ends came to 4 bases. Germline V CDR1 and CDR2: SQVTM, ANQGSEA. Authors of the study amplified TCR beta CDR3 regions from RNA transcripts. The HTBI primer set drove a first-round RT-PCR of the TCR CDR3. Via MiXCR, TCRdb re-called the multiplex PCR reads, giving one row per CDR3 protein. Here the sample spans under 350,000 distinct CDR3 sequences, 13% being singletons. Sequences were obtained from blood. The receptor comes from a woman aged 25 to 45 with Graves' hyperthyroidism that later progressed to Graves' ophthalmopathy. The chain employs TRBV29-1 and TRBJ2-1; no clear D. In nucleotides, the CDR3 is TGCAGCGTTGTCTACTACAATGAGCAGTTCTTC. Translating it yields CSVVYYNEQFF.